The 16 T cell receptor beta chains presented below share a single source sample, sequenced in a study of cytomegalovirus exposure and HLA in healthy donors. The PCR ran on 60 Vbeta and 13 Jbeta primers. This table comes from immunoSEQ multiplex PCR, and its TCRdb copy is limited to in-frame clones, with some not included. The table records some 140,000 clones, 80% to 90% of them present only once. The sample taken for sequencing was PBMCs. Every receptor here comes from a woman aged 25 to 45 in good health and CMV-seronegative.

The chain combines TRBV10-3 with TRBJ1-2; the match to TRBD1 covers 7 bases. The CDR3 consists of 12 residues. Germline V lookup: CDR1 ENHRY, CDR2 SYGVKD. Germline trimming cut 4 bases from V and 6 bases from J; bases unmatched to any gene: 2. DNA for the CDR3: TGTGCCATCAGTGCTACAGGGGATGGCTACACCTTC. Residues: CAISATGDGYTF.

This CDR3 reads CASSPLAGGGYEQFF. The CDR3 bases are TGTGCCAGCAGCCCACTAGCGGGGGGGGGTTATGAGCAGTTCTTC. This sequence joins TRBV9 and TRBJ2-1; 13 bases match TRBD2. From germline, CDR1 is SGDLS and CDR2 YYNGEE. The CDR3 extends over 15 amino acids. J gave up 8 bases and V 4 bases, and 6 bases lay outside the gene matches.

The chain is built from TRBV29-1 and TRBJ2-3, with no clear D. In germline, CDR1 is SQVTM, CDR2 ANQGSEA. The CDR3 extends over 14 amino acids. Trimming stripped 8 bases from V and 0 bases from J, with 15 bases between. The CDR3 loop reads CSTPRSTSTDTQYF. The CDR3 region has the DNA TGCAGCACTCCGAGGAGCACTAGCACAGATACGCAGTATTTT.

Points on this clone: One end of the junction varies from germline; a read error may be responsible. J is TRBJ1-5 and V is TRBV2; no clear D. This CDR3 contains 13 residues. CDR1 and CDR2 from the germline V gene are SNHLY and FYNNEI. In DNA, the CDR3 is TGTGCGAGCACGTTCGGGGAGGGTCAGCCCCAGCATTTT. The encoded protein is CASTFGEGQPQHF. The full variable domain, completed using reference TRBV2 and TRBJ1-5, is EPEVTQTPSHQVTQMGQEVILRCVPISNHLYFYWYRQILGQKVEFLVSFYNNEISEKSEIFDDQFSVERPDGSNFTLKIRSTKLEDSAMYFCASTFGEGQPQHFGDGTRLSIL.

This chain uses TRBV29-1 with TRBJ2-4, with 9 bases lining up with TRBD1. In germline, CDR1 is SQVTM, CDR2 ANQGSEA. This CDR3 spans 14 amino acids. The trim removed 6 bases at V and 4 bases at J, leaving 7 bases unmatched. CDR3 sequence: CSVTGGEGKNIQYF. As DNA, the CDR3 is TGCAGCGTGACAGGGGGAGAGGGGAAAAACATTCAGTACTTC.

The rearrangement joins TRBV6-5 to TRBJ1-2, with D hard to call. CDR1 MNHEY and CDR2 SVGAGI come from the germline V gene. CDR3 length equals 14 residues. The V and J ends lost 0 bases and 12 bases respectively, with 17 bases between them. In nucleotides, the CDR3 is TGTGCCAGCAGTTACTCGAGGTGGCAAGCCGCAAACACCTTC. Its protein is CASSYSRWQAANTF.

The chain recombines TRBV9 with TRBJ2-7, with a tentative D call TRBD2 (6 bases). The V end lost 0 bases, the J end lost 4 bases, and 11 bases lay between the germline ends. Germline-derived CDR1 and CDR2 are SGDLS and YYNGEE. The CDR3 contains 14 residues. Written as DNA, the CDR3 is TGTGCCAGCAGCGTAGAGGGAGGTTTGTACGAGCAGTACTTC. This encodes CASSVEGGLYEQYF. The full variable domain, completed using reference TRBV9 and TRBJ2-7, is DSGVTQTPKHLITATGQRVTLRCSPRSGDLSVYWYQQSLDQGLQFLIQYYNGEERAKGNILERFSAQQFPDLHSELNLSSLELGDSALYFCASSVEGGLYEQYFGPGTRLTVT.

The chain combines TRBV5-4 with TRBJ2-7, with 12 nucleotides matching TRBD1. The CDR3 covers 14 residues. V shed 2 bases and J 6 bases; nucleotides not matched to a gene: 3. Germline lookup yields CDR1 SGHNT and CDR2 YYREEE (reference sequence). DNA for the CDR3: TGTGCCAGCAGCTTCGGGACAGGGGGCGTCGAGCAGTACTTC. As protein: CASSFGTGGVEQYF.

V is TRBV7-2 and J is TRBJ2-5; TRBD2 matches 7 bases. The CDR3 is 17 residues long. V was clipped by 3 bases and J by 4 bases; unmatched bases: 14. Germline V gene sequence: CDR1 SGHTA, CDR2 FQGNSA. The CDR3 sequence: CASSFYGGGTFVETQYF. The CDR3 bases are TGTGCCAGCAGCTTTTATGGGGGAGGGACGTTTGTAGAGACCCAGTACTTC.

The chain links TRBV7-2 to TRBJ2-5, with 7 bases fitting TRBD1. The CDR3 runs 15 residues. CDR1 is SGHTA and CDR2 is FQGNSA in the germline V gene. Germline trimming cut 2 bases from V and 0 bases from J; bases unmatched to any gene: 3. The CDR3 sequence: CASSLQTGYQETQYF. DNA for the CDR3: TGTGCCAGCAGCTTACAGACAGGGTACCAAGAGACCCAGTACTTC.

The CDR3 DNA reads TGTGCCAGCAGCCCCCCGGGAAGGGGGGGGACCCAGTACTTC. Encoded protein: CASSPPGRGGTQYF. The chain combines TRBV7-2 with TRBJ2-5, with a tentative D call TRBD2 (7 bases). This CDR3 contains 14 residues. CDR1 SGHTA and CDR2 FQGNSA come from the germline V gene. Trimming took off 5 bases at V and 7 bases at J, with 17 bases between the two ends.

This clone appeared a single time. V gene TRBV10-3 combines with J gene TRBJ2-2, with 9 bases fitting TRBD2. V gave up 3 bases and J gave up 1 base; unmatched junction bases: 0. This CDR3 region has 15 residues. Looked up from germline, CDR1 is ENHRY and CDR2 is SYGVKD. Written as DNA, the CDR3 is TGTGCCATCAGTGAAGCGGGGGGGAACACCGGGGAGCTGTTTTTT. Its translation: CAISEAGGNTGELFF.

The rearrangement joins TRBV29-1 to TRBJ2-3; D is unresolved. The CDR3 consists of 12 residues. V lost 5 bases, J lost 3 bases, and 9 bases lay in between. Germline V gene sequence: CDR1 SQVTM, CDR2 ANQGSEA. CDR3 coding DNA: TGCAGCGTTTTGTCCAGTACAGATACGCAGTATTTT. This encodes CSVLSSTDTQYF.

This clone was counted a few times. The chain links TRBV7-3 to TRBJ2-1, with D uncertain. The ends were cut back, 2 bases at V and 0 bases at J, with 8 bases in the middle. Germline V lookup: CDR1 SGHTA, CDR2 FQGTGA. This CDR3 is built from 15 residues. Here the CDR3 reads CASSLGASSYNEQFF. Here the CDR3 DNA reads TGTGCCAGCAGCTTAGGAGCCTCCTCCTACAATGAGCAGTTCTTC.

V gene TRBV2 combines with J gene TRBJ1-1; tentative D call: TRBD1 (5 bases). The CDR3 consists of 14 residues. V gave up 7 bases and J gave up 0 bases, with 12 bases separating them. The germline V gene encodes CDR1 SNHLY and CDR2 FYNNEI. This CDR3 is CASIRAGLNTEAFF. The CDR3 DNA follows: TGTGCCAGCATTCGAGCAGGGCTGAACACTGAAGCTTTCTTT. Variable domain in full (rest from reference TRBV2 and TRBJ1-1): EPEVTQTPSHQVTQMGQEVILRCVPISNHLYFYWYRQILGQKVEFLVSFYNNEISEKSEIFDDQFSVERPDGSNFTLKIRSTKLEDSAMYFCASIRAGLNTEAFFGQGTRLTVV.

The V gene is TRBV19, the J gene TRBJ1-5; the D gene is possibly TRBD1 (5 bases). CDR3 length: 14 residues. The V and J ends lost 1 base and 4 bases respectively, with 8 bases between them. The germline V gene has CDR1 LNHDA and CDR2 SQIVND (reference sequence). CDR3 in DNA: TGTGCCAGTAGTATAGGTCAGGGAAATCAGCCCCAGCATTTT. This sequence encodes CASSIGQGNQPQHF.